This TCR beta chain was sequenced during a study of identical twins. Overall study results and limits: Not following the same donors, the study drew its conclusions from cross-sectional statistical analysis. Out-of-frame alpha sequences common to twins exhibited an excess of low generation probability.

The V gene's germline CDR1 is MDHEN and CDR2 SYDVKM. Trimming removed 4 bases from V and 2 bases from J; junction bases left unmatched: 6. The CDR3 length is 16 residues. This clonotype was seen repeatedly, ten times or more. Its matching antigen is unknown. cDNA carried unique molecular identifiers, and a universal primer site was added by template switching. TCRdb reanalysed the 5' RACE reads using MiXCR and keeps one entry per CDR3 protein. The data show approximately 220,000 distinct CDR3 sequences, about 7.5% seen once. The same data also went into a second study, on yellow fever vaccine responses in identical twins. That publication notes: Reportedly, twins showed a vaccine T cell response that looked partly convergent and partly personalized.

The chain couples TRBV28 to TRBJ2-3, with 10 bases fitting TRBD2. Material for sequencing was CD8+ T cells sorted from blood. This sequence was found in a woman under 30 in good health. The CDR3 nucleotides are TGTGCCAGCAGTTCCTTAGCGGGAGGAATCACAGATACGCAGTATTTT. It yields the protein CASSSLAGGITDTQYF.